This T cell receptor beta chain was obtained from a study of cytomegalovirus exposure and HLA in healthy donors. Overall study: Researchers previously reported finding roughly 120 million unique TCR beta sequences from roughly 180 million T cells.

This PCR relied on a set of 60 Vbeta primers and 13 Jbeta primers. The data were produced by immunoSEQ multiplex PCR, yet TCRdb's version contains in-frame clones alone and is incomplete. The repertoire holds around 67,000 clones, with around three quarters as singletons. The germline V gene has CDR1 MGHRA and CDR2 YSYEKL. Between the trimmed V and J ends, which lost 1 base and 8 bases, there was a span of 29 bases. The CDR3 extends over 19 amino acids. This TCR was sampled from a man younger than 35 in good health and CMV-seropositive. This rearrangement joins TRBV4-1 to TRBJ1-2; possible D gene TRBD1, 5 bases. The sequenced sample was PBMCs. In nucleotides, the CDR3 is TGCGCCAGCAGCCAAGTACTAGGGGCACTAGCCGGCTATGATAAGGGCTACACCTTC. Protein sequence: CASSQVLGALAGYDKGYTF.